This TCR beta chain was captured by sequencing in a study of blood T cell repertoires in COVID-19. Study-wide context: Acute and convalescent COVID-19 specimens originated in the United States, Italy and Spain.

Trimming cost V 7 bases and J 0 bases, with 7 bases left between them. This CDR3 contains 13 residues. In germline, CDR1 is SGDLS, CDR2 YYNGEE. Participant ages covered roughly 18 to 89 years across 24 US areas. Participant-given clinical history determined each cohort assignment. Under the authors' procedure: Nucleated cell counts were estimated from reference gene primer amplification. The data were produced by immunoSEQ multiplex PCR, yet TCRdb's version contains in-frame clones alone and is incomplete. That table gives V, J and clone size, and the DNA gave D and trimming. This table has about 360,000 clones, nearly 90% appearing once.

This chain joins TRBV9 and TRBJ2-2, with a possible D match to TRBD2 (5 bases). The sample was PBMCs or T cells enriched from blood (not recorded which). This TCR came from a woman aged 40 to 50 with acute COVID-19. For the CDR3, the DNA is TGTGCCAGCTTGGAGGCGAACACCGGGGAGCTGTTTTTT. The encoded protein is CASLEANTGELFF.